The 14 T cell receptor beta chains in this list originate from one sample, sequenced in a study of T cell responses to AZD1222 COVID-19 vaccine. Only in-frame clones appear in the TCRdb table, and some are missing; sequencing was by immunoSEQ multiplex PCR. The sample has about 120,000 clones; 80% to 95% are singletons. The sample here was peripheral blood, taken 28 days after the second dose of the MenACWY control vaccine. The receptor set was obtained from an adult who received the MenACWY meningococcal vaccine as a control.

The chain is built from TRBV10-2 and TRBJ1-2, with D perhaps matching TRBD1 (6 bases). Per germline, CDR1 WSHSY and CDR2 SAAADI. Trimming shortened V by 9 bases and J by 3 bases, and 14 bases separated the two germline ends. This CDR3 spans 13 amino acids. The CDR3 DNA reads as TGCGCCAGTTCCGCGGGGGCGTACTATGGCTACACCTTC. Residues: CASSAGAYYGYTF.

The CDR3 DNA reads as TGTGCCAGCAGTTACTGGGGGGCCGAGGAGACCCAGTACTTC. Translating it yields CASSYWGAEETQYF. V gene TRBV6-5 combines with J gene TRBJ2-5, with D perhaps matching TRBD1 or TRBD2 (6 bases each). This CDR3 region has 14 residues. CDR1 is MNHEY, CDR2 SVGAGI, per germline. Trimming stripped 1 base from V and 5 bases from J, with 11 bases between.

Here the CDR3 reads CASSEGAGYQPQHF. CDR3 bases: TGTGCCAGCAGTGAAGGGGCAGGATATCAGCCCCAGCATTTT. The chain uses TRBV2 and TRBJ1-5; D is undetermined. This CDR3 contains 14 residues. Germline V CDR1 and CDR2: SNHLY, FYNNEI. Trimming pared 1 base from V and 5 bases from J, leaving 9 bases between.

CDR3 in DNA: TGTGCCAGCAGCTTATATGTCAGCCGCGGGGAGACCCAGTACTTC. Encoded protein: CASSLYVSRGETQYF. This chain connects TRBV7-2 to TRBJ2-5, with D possibly matching TRBD2 (5 bases). The CDR3 is 15 amino acids. Trimming took off 2 bases at V and 5 bases at J, with 15 bases between the two ends. Per the germline V gene, CDR1 is SGHTA and CDR2 is FQGNSA.

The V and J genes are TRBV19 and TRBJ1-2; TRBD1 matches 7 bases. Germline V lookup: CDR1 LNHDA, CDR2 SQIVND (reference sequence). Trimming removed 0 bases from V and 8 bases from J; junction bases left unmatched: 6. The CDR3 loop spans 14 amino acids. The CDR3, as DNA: TGTGCCAGTAGTATAGACAAAGACAGGGACGGCTACACCTTC. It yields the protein CASSIDKDRDGYTF.

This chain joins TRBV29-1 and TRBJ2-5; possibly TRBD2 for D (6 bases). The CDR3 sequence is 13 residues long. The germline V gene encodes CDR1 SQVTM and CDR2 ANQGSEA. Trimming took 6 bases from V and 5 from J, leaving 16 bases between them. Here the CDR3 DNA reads TGCAGCGTCCTCCTGACTAGTTCTGAGACCCAGTACTTC. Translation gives CSVLLTSSETQYF.

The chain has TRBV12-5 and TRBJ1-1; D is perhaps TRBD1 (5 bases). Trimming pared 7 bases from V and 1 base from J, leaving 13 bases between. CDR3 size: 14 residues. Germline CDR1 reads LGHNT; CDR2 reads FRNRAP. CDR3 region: CASASTGPNTEAFF. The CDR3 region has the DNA TGTGCTAGTGCCAGTACAGGACCGAACACTGAAGCTTTCTTT.

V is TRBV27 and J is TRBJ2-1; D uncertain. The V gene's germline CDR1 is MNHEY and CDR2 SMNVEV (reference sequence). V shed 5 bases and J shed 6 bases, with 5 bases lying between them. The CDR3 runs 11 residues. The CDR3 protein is CASSNFNEQFF. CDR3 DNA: TGTGCCAGCAGTAATTTCAATGAGCAGTTCTTC.

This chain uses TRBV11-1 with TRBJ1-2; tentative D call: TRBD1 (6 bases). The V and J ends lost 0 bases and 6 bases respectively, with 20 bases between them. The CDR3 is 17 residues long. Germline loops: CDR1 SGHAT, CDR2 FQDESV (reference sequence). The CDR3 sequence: CASSLALGQPEEHGYTF. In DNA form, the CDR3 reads TGTGCCAGCAGCTTAGCCCTAGGACAGCCGGAGGAACATGGCTACACCTTC.

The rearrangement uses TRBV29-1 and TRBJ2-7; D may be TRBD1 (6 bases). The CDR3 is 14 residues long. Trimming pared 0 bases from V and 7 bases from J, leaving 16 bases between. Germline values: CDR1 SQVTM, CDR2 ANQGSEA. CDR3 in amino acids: CSVEDHRVKREQYF. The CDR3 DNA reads TGCAGCGTTGAAGACCACAGGGTCAAAAGGGAGCAGTACTTC.

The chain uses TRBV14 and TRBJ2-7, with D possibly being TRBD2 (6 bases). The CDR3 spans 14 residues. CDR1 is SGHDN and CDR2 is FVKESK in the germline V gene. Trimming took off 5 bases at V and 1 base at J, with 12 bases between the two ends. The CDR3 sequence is CASSEFGGSYEQYF. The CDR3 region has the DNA TGTGCCAGCAGCGAATTCGGGGGTTCCTACGAGCAGTACTTC. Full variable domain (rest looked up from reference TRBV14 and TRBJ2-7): EAGVTQFPSHSVIEKGQTVTLRCDPISGHDNLYWYRRVMGKEIKFLLHFVKESKQDESGMPNNRFLAERTGGTYSTLKVQPAELEDSGVYFCASSEFGGSYEQYFGPGTRLTVT.

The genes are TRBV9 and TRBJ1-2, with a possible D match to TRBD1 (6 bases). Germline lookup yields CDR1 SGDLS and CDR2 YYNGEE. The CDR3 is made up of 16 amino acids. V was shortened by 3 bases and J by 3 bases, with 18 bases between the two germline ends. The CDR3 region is CASSDTPGHLYYGYTF. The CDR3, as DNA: TGTGCCAGCAGCGATACCCCGGGACACCTTTACTATGGCTACACCTTC.

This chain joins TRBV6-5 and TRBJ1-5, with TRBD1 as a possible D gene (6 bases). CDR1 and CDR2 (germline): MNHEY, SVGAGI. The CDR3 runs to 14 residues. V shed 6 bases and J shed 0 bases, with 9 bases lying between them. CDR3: CASRRTVSNQPQHF. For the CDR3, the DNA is TGTGCCAGCAGGAGGACAGTTAGCAATCAGCCCCAGCATTTT.

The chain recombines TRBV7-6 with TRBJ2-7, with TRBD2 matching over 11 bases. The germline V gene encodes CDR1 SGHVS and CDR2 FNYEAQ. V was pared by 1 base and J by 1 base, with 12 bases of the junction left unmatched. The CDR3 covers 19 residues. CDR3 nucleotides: TGTGCCAGCAGCTTAGAGAGGCTAGCGGGAGGAGGTGGGTCCTACGAGCAGTACTTC. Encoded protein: CASSLERLAGGGGSYEQYF. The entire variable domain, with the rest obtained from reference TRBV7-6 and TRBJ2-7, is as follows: GAGVSQSPRYKVTKRGQDVALRCDPISGHVSLYWYRQALGQGPEFLTYFNYEAQQDKSGLPNDRFSAERPEGSISTLTIQRTEQRDSAMYRCASSLERLAGGGGSYEQYFGPGTRLTVT.